This T cell receptor beta chain was sequenced during a study of early T cells in non-severe SARS-CoV-2 infection. Study overall: Bulk RNA from unsorted whole blood was sequenced; chains were unpaired. The study, taken as a whole, reports: Comparison of clonotypes with VDJdb favored anti-spike CD8 responses while missing private and CD4 specificities.

Germline V gene sequence: CDR1 SEHNR, CDR2 FQNEAQ (reference sequence). The V gene lost 5 bases and the J gene lost 0 bases, with 12 bases spanning the gap. The CDR3 extends over 15 amino acids. Individual cDNA molecules were tagged with unique molecular identifiers, the study reported. MiXCR, run by TCRdb on the 5' RACE reads, gives a single entry per CDR3 protein. This table holds roughly 34,000 distinct CDR3 sequences, 5.5% to 7.5% found once. This clonotype occurred many times. Its antigen is unidentified. The source is an adult who was a healthcare worker with PCR-confirmed SARS-CoV-2 infection or an uninfected control (not recorded which). Sequencing input: whole blood. V is TRBV7-9 and J is TRBJ2-3, with D perhaps given as TRBD1 or TRBD2 (6 bases each). The CDR3 reads CASSPLGGSTDTQYF. CDR3 bases: TGTGCCAGCAGCCCATTGGGGGGCAGCACAGATACGCAGTATTTT. Drawing the rest from reference TRBV7-9 and TRBJ2-3, the complete variable domain is DTGVSQNPRHKITKRGQNVTFRCDPISEHNRLYWYRQTLGQGPEFLTYFQNEAQLEKSRLLSDRFSAERPKGSFSTLEIQRTEQGDSAMYLCASSPLGGSTDTQYFGPGTRLTVL.